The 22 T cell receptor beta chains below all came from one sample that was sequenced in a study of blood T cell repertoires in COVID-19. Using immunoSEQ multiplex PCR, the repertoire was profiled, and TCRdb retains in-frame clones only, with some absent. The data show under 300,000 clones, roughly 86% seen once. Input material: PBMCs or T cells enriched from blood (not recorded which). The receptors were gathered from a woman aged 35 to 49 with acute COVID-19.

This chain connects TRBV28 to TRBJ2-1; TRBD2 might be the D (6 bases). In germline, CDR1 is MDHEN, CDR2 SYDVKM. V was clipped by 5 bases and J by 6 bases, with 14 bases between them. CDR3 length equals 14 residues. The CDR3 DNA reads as TGTGCCAGCAGTCCCCCGGGAGTCGGCAATGAGCAGTTCTTC. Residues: CASSPPGVGNEQFF.

The CDR3 bases are TGTGCCAGCAGTTACAGAAACAATCAGCCCCAGCATTTT. This gives the protein CASSYRNNQPQHF. The genes are TRBV12-3 or TRBV12-4 and TRBJ1-5; D is uncertain. The V end was cut by 4 bases, the J end by 3 bases, with 7 bases between. The CDR3 length is 13 residues.

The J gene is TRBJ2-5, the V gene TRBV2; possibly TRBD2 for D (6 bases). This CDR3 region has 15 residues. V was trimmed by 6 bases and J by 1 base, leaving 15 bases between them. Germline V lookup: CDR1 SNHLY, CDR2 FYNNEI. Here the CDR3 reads CASSLVGRPQETQYF. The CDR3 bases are TGTGCCAGCAGCTTGGTGGGGAGGCCCCAAGAGACCCAGTACTTC.

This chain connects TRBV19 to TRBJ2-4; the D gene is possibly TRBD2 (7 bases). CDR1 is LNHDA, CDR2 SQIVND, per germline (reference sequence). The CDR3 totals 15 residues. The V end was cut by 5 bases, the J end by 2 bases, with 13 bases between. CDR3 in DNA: TGTGCCAGTAGTGGGGGCAGCGGGACCAAAAACATTCAGTACTTC. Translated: CASSGGSGTKNIQYF. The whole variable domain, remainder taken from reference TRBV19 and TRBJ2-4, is DGGITQSPKYLFRKEGQNVTLSCEQNLNHDAMYWYRQDPGQGLRLIYYSQIVNDFQKGDIAEGYSVSREKKESFPLTVTSAQKNPTAFYLCASSGGSGTKNIQYFGAGTRLSVL.

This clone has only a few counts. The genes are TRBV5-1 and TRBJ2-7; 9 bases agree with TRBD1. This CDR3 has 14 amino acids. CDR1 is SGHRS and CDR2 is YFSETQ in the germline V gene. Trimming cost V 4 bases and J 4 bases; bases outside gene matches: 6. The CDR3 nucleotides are TGCGCCAGCAGCCCGGGACAGGGATTATACGAGCAGTACTTC. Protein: CASSPGQGLYEQYF.

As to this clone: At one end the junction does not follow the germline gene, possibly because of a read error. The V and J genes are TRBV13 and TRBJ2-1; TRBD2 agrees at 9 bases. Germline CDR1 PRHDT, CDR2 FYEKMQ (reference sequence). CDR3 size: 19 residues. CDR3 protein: CASSLEWGSGSWSYNEQFF. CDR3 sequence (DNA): TGTGCCAGCAGTTTAGAGTGGGGTAGCGGGAGTTGGTCCTACAATGAGCAGTTCTTC.

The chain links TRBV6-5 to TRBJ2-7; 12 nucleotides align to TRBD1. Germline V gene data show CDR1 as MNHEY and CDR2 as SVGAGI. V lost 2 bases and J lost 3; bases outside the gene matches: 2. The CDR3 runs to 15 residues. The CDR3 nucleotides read TGTGCCAGCAGTTACGGGACAGGGGGCATCTACGAGCAGTACTTC. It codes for CASSYGTGGIYEQYF.

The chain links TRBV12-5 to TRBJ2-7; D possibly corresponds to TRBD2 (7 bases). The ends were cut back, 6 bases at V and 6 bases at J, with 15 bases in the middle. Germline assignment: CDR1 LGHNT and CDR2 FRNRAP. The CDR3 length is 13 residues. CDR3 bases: TGTGCTAGTGGCCCCGGGGGGCTGGCCGAGCAGTACTTC. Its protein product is CASGPGGLAEQYF.

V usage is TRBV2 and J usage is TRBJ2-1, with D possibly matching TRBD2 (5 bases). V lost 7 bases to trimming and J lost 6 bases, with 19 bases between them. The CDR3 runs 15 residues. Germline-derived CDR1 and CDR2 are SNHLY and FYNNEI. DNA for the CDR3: TGTGCCAGCACCAGACTACCGGCCCCTGGCAATGAGCAGTTCTTC. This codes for CASTRLPAPGNEQFF.

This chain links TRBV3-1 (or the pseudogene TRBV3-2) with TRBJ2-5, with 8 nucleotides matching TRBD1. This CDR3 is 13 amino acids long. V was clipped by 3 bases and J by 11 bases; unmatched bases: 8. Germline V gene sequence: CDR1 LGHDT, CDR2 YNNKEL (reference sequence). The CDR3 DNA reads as TGTGCCAGCAGCCATGCAGACAGGGGAGTGCAGTACTTC. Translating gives CASSHADRGVQYF.

The DNA for the CDR3 is TGTGCCAGCAGCCAAGATCACACACCTCAGGCAACTAATGAAAAACTGTTTTTT. Translating gives CASSQDHTPQATNEKLFF. This chain links TRBV14 with TRBJ1-4; D not resolved. Germline V gene lookup returns CDR1 SGHDN and CDR2 FVKESK. The CDR3 sequence is 18 residues long. Between the trimmed V and J ends, which lost 0 bases and 0 bases, there was a span of 14 bases.

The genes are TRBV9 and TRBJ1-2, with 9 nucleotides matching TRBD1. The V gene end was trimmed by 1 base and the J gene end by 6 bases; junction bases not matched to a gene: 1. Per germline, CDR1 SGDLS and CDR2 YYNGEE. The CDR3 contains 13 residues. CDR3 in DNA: TGTGCCAGCAGCGTAAGGACAGGGGATGGCTACACCTTC. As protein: CASSVRTGDGYTF.

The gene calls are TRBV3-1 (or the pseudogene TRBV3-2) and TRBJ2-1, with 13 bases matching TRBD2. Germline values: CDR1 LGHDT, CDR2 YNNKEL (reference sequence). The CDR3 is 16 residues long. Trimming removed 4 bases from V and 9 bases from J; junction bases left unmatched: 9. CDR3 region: CASSLGTSGKFGEQFF. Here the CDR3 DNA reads TGTGCCAGCAGCCTCGGGACTAGCGGGAAGTTTGGTGAGCAGTTCTTC.

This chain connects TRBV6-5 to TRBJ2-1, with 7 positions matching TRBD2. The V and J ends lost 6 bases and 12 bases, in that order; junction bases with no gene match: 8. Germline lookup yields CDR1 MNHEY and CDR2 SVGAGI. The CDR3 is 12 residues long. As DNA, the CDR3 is TGTGCCAGCAGCGGAACGGGACTACGGCAGTTCTTC. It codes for CASSGTGLRQFF.

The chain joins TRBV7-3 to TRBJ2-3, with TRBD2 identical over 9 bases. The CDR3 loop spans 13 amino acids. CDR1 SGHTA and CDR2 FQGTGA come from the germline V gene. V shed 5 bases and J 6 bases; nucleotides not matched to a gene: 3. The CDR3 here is CASSHSGSDTQYF. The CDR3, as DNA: TGTGCCAGCAGCCATAGCGGGAGCGATACGCAGTATTTT.

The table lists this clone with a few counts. The CDR3 region has the DNA TGCGCCAGCAGCTTGGGGCCCTGGTTAGCGGAGAGCACAGATACGCAGTATTTT. Protein sequence: CASSLGPWLAESTDTQYF. The chain joins TRBV5-1 to TRBJ2-3; D is possibly TRBD2 (6 bases). The CDR3 is 18 amino acids. V lost 0 bases and J lost 0, with 17 bases in between. The germline gives CDR1 SGHRS, CDR2 YFSETQ.

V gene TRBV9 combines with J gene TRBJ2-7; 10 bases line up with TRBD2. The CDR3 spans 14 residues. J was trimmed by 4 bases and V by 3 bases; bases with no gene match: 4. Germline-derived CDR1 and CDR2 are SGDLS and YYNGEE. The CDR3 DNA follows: TGTGCCAGCAGCGAAGGACTAGCGGTTTACGAGCAGTACTTC. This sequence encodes CASSEGLAVYEQYF. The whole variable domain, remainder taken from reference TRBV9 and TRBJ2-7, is DSGVTQTPKHLITATGQRVTLRCSPRSGDLSVYWYQQSLDQGLQFLIQYYNGEERAKGNILERFSAQQFPDLHSELNLSSLELGDSALYFCASSEGLAVYEQYFGPGTRLTVT.

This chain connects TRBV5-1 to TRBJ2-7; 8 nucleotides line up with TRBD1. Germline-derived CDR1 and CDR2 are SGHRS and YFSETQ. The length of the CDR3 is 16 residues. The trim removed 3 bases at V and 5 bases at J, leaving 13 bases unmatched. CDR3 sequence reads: CASSWKQGQGANEQYF. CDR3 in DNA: TGCGCCAGCAGCTGGAAACAAGGGCAGGGGGCGAACGAGCAGTACTTC.

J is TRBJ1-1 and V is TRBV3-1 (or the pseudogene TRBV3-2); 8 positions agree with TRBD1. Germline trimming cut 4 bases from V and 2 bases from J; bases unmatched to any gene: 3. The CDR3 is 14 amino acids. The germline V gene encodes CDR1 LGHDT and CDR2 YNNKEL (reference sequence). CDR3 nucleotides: TGTGCCAGCAGCCGAGGACAGGGCAACACTGAAGCTTTCTTT. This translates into CASSRGQGNTEAFF.

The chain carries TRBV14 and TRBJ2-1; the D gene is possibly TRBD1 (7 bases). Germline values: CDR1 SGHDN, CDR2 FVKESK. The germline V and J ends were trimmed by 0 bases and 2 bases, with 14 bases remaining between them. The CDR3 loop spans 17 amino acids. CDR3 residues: CASSQDPAGGPYNEQFF. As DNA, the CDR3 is TGTGCCAGCAGCCAAGATCCCGCAGGGGGGCCCTACAATGAGCAGTTCTTC. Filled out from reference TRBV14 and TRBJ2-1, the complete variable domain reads EAGVTQFPSHSVIEKGQTVTLRCDPISGHDNLYWYRRVMGKEIKFLLHFVKESKQDESGMPNNRFLAERTGGTYSTLKVQPAELEDSGVYFCASSQDPAGGPYNEQFFGPGTRLTVL.

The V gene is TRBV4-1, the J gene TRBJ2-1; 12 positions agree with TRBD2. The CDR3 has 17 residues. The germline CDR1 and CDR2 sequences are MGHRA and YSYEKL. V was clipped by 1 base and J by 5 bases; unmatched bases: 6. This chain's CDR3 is CASSQVGGLAGHNEQFF. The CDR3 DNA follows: TGCGCCAGCAGCCAAGTCGGGGGACTAGCGGGCCACAATGAGCAGTTCTTC.

CDR3 loop: CASDSGGAFNEQFF. The DNA of the CDR3 is TGTGCCAGCGACAGCGGGGGGGCGTTCAATGAGCAGTTCTTC. This chain uses TRBV9 with TRBJ2-1, with TRBD2 matching over 10 bases. The junction had 7 bases not matched to a gene; V was cut back by 7 bases and J by 6 bases. Germline CDR1 reads SGDLS; CDR2 reads YYNGEE. This CDR3 has 14 residues.